The 5 T cell receptor beta chains given below trace back to one sample, sequenced in a study of tumor-infiltrating lymphocytes in localized non-small cell lung cancer (TCRdb year 2021). The method behind the library was the immunoSEQ multiplex PCR assay. What TCRdb holds here is the immuneACCESS table cut down to in-frame rearrangements. Part of the clones is not present; checked against another copy, under half of the missing clones reflect an unresolved V gene, and the others are unexplained. A total of about 15,000 clones appear in this sample, about two thirds of them only once. The leading ten clones occupy about 20% of the sample. Material: uninvolved lung tissue not adjacent to the tumor. The receptors were gathered from a human donor with non-small cell lung cancer.

The chain is built from TRBV30 and TRBJ1-2; D is possibly TRBD1 (6 bases). CDR3 size: 14 residues. V shed 0 bases and J shed 3 bases, with 11 bases lying between them. Looked up from germline, CDR1 is GTSNPN and CDR2 is SVGIG (reference sequence). CDR3 bases: TGTGCCTGGAGTGTAACAGGGATGGACTATGGCTACACCTTC. It codes for CAWSVTGMDYGYTF.

The gene calls are TRBV7-8 and TRBJ1-3; D ambiguous. The CDR3 totals 14 residues. CDR1 is SGHVS, CDR2 FQNEAQ, per germline. Trimming took off 2 bases at V and 0 bases at J, with 5 bases between the two ends. CDR3 nucleotides: TGTGCCAGCAGCTTAACCAGCTCTGGAAACACCATATATTTT. Amino acids: CASSLTSSGNTIYF. Drawing the rest from reference TRBV7-8 and TRBJ1-3, the complete variable domain is GAGVSQSPRYKVAKRGQDVALRCDPISGHVSLFWYQQALGQGPEFLTYFQNEAQLDKSGLPSDRFFAERPEGSVSTLKIQRTQQEDSAVYLCASSLTSSGNTIYFGEGSWLTVV.

The count of this clone is one. The genes are TRBV2 and TRBJ2-7; 11 nucleotides match TRBD1. Trimming cost V 6 bases and J 5 bases; bases outside gene matches: 6. Germline CDR1 reads SNHLY; CDR2 reads FYNNEI. CDR3 length: 14 amino acids. In DNA, the CDR3 is TGTGCCAGCAGGGACAGGGGGCAATCCCACGAGCAGTACTTC. It codes for CASRDRGQSHEQYF.

V usage is TRBV27 and J usage is TRBJ1-1, with 8 bases that match TRBD1. From germline, CDR1 is MNHEY and CDR2 SMNVEV (reference sequence). This CDR3 has 13 residues. V lost 4 bases, J lost 3 bases, and 1 base stayed unmatched. The CDR3 reads CASSYRGYTEAFF. For the CDR3, the DNA is TGTGCCAGCAGTTACAGGGGGTACACTGAAGCTTTCTTT.

This rearrangement joins TRBV6-6 to TRBJ2-5; D is perhaps TRBD1 (6 bases). The ends were cut back, 5 bases at V and 4 bases at J, with 11 bases in the middle. Germline-derived CDR1 and CDR2 are MNHNY and SVGAGI (reference sequence). This CDR3 spans 13 amino acids. The CDR3 region has the DNA TGTGCCAGCAGTGCACTCAGGGGAGAGACCCAGTACTTC. Its translation: CASSALRGETQYF.